What follows are 3 T cell receptor beta chains derived from one specimen sequenced in a study of CD8+ T cells in alopecia areata. Sequencing used cDNA as its template, made by extracting RNA and reverse transcribing it. Profiled with immunoSEQ multiplex PCR; TCRdb holds only in-frame clones, not every one. The sample has 110,000 to 150,000 clones, less than 65% seen once. Input material: CD8+ T cells sorted from blood. The receptors originated from a human donor in good health.

A few counts support this clone. The gene calls are TRBV15 and TRBJ1-5; D uncertain. V dropped 8 bases and J dropped 1 base, with 9 bases sitting between them. This CDR3 region has 13 residues. The V gene's germline CDR1 is LNHNV and CDR2 YYDKDF (reference sequence). CDR3 sequence (DNA): TGTGCCACCGGATTCGGGAGCAATCAGCCCCAGCATTTT. It translates to CATGFGSNQPQHF.

The DNA for the CDR3 is TGTGCCTGGATGGGGGATGGCCCCTACAATGAGCAGTTCTTC. It specifies CAWMGDGPYNEQFF. V and J are TRBV30 and TRBJ2-1; D tentatively reads TRBD1 or TRBD2 (5 bases each). CDR3 size: 14 residues. Germline CDR1 and CDR2: GTSNPN and SVGIG (reference sequence). The V end was cut by 4 bases, the J end by 2 bases, with 12 bases between. Based on the CDR3 plus reference TRBV30 and TRBJ2-1, the full variable domain is SQTIHQWPATLVQPVGSPLSLECTVEGTSNPNLYWYRQAAGRGLQLLFYSVGIGQISSEVPQNLSASRPQDRQFILSSKKLLLSDSGFYLCAWMGDGPYNEQFFGPGTRLTVL.

This clone is medium-sized (0.01 to 0.1%) by share. This chain links TRBV21-1 with TRBJ2-1; the table's D call of TRBD2 was not tested on the DNA. TRBV21-1 is given as a pseudogene. The CDR3 sequence is 20 residues long. CDR3 nucleotides: TGTGCCAGCAGCCTCAGCGGCGCGGATTCGCCCTTCTTCTCCTACAATGAGCAGTTCTTC. Protein product: CASSLSGADSPFFSYNEQFF.